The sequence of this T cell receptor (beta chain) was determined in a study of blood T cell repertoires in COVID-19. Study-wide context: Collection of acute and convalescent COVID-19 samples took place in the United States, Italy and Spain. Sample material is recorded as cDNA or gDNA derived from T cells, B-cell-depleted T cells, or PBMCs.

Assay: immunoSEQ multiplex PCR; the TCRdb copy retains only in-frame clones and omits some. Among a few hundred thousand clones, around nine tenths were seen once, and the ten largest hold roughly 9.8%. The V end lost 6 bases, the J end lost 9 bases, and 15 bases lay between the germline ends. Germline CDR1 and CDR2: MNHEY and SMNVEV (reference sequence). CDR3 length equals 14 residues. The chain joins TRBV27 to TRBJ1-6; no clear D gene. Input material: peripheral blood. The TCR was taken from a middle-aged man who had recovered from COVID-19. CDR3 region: CASSLIPYASPLHF. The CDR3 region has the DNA TGTGCCAGCAGCCTAATACCCTATGCTTCACCCCTCCACTTT.